The TCR beta chain under discussion was sequenced for a study of T cell responses to AZD1222 COVID-19 vaccine. The protocol was immunoSEQ multiplex PCR, while the TCRdb copy is restricted to in-frame clones and leaves out a portion. The sample contains around 78,000 clones, about nine tenths of which appear only once. V was clipped by 1 base and J by 1 base, with 11 bases between them. The CDR3 covers 15 residues. Germline CDR1 is SGHRS and CDR2 is YFSETQ. Sequencing was performed on peripheral blood, taken 28 days after the second AZD1222 dose. The sequence came from an adult who received the AZD1222 COVID-19 vaccine. V and J are TRBV5-1 and TRBJ1-1, with D unclear. CDR3 protein: CASSLFGSRNTEAFF. The CDR3 DNA sequence: TGCGCCAGCAGCTTGTTTGGCAGCAGGAACACTGAAGCTTTCTTT.